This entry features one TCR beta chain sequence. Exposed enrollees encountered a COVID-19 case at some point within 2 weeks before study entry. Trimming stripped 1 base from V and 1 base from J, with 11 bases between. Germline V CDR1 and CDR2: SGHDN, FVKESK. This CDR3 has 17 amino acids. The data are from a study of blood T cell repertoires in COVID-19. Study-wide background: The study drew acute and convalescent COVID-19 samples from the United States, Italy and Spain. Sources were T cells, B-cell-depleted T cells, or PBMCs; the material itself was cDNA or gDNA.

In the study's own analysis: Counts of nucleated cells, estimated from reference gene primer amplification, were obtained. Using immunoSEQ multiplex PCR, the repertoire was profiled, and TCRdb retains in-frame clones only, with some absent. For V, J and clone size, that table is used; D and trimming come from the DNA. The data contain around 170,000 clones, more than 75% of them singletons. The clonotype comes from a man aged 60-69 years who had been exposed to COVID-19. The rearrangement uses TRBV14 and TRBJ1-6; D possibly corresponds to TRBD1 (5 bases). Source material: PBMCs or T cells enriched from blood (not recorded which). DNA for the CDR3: TGTGCCAGCAGCCAAGTTACCGGGGGTTCCTATAATTCACCCCTCCACTTT. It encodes CASSQVTGGSYNSPLHF. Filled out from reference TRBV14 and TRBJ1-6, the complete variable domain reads EAGVTQFPSHSVIEKGQTVTLRCDPISGHDNLYWYRRVMGKEIKFLLHFVKESKQDESGMPNNRFLAERTGGTYSTLKVQPAELEDSGVYFCASSQVTGGSYNSPLHFGNGTRLTVT.